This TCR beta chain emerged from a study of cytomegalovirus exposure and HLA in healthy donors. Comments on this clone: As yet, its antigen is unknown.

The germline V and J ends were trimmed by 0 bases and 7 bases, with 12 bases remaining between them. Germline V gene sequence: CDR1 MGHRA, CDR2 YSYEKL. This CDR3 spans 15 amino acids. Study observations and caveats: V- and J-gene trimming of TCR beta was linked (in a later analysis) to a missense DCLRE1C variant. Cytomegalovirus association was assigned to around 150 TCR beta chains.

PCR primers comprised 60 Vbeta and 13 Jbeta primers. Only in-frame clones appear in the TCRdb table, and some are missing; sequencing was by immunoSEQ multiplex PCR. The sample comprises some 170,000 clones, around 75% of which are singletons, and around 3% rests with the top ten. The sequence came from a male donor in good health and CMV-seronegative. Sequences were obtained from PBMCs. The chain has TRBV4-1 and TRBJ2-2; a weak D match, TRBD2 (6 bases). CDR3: CASSQDGGSGGELFF. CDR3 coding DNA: TGCGCCAGCAGCCAAGATGGGGGGAGCGGCGGGGAGCTGTTTTTT.